These T cell receptor beta chains were read from a single sample in a study of T cell responses to AZD1222 COVID-19 vaccine. The method was immunoSEQ multiplex PCR; TCRdb's version includes in-frame clones alone and lacks a portion of them. The sample includes fewer than 150,000 clones, more than 70% of them seen just once. The specimen comprised peripheral blood, sampled 28 days after the second AZD1222 dose. These receptors originate from an adult who received the AZD1222 COVID-19 vaccine. The CDR3 runs from the conserved cysteine through the conserved F or W. The D gene is left open where the match is weak. Size is omitted from some rows. Given values are once, few, many or a class for expanded clones.

cdr3_aa | cdr3_nt | clone_size | v_call | d_call | j_call
CASSLGQGPWETQYF | TGTGCCAGCAGCTTAGGTCAGGGTCCCTGGGAGACCCAGTACTTC | few | TRBV7-2 | . | TRBJ2-5
CASSEQGAPDSPLHF | TGCGCCAGCAGCGAACAGGGGGCGCCGGATTCACCCCTCCACTTT | . | TRBV5-1 | TRBD1 | TRBJ1-6
CASSLLGGGTGNTIYF | TGTGCCAGCAGCTTATTAGGGGGGGGGACTGGAAACACCATATATTTT | once | TRBV7-2 | . | TRBJ1-3
CASKVGSSGEQYF | TGTGCTTCAAAGGTAGGGAGCTCGGGGGAGCAGTACTTC | . | TRBV19 | . | TRBJ2-7
CASSPHQNTEAFF | TGTGCCAGCAGCCCTCATCAGAACACTGAAGCTTTCTTT | . | TRBV9 | . | TRBJ1-1
CASSPLLRGGRYEQYF | TGTGCCAGCTCACCACTTTTGCGGGGGGGCCGGTACGAGCAGTACTTC | . | TRBV18 | TRBD2 | TRBJ2-7
CASSQGPDTEAFF | TGTGCCAGCAGCCAAGGCCCAGACACTGAAGCTTTCTTT | . | TRBV3-1/TRBV3-2 | . | TRBJ1-1
CASRGPGQGDSPLHF | TGTGCCAGCAGGGGACCGGGACAGGGGGACTCACCCCTCCACTTT | . | TRBV13 | TRBD1 | TRBJ1-6
CASSRRSTDTQYF | TGCGCCAGCAGCAGGCGAAGCACAGATACGCAGTATTTT | few | TRBV5-1 | . | TRBJ2-3
CASRLGAYEQYF | TGTGCCAGCCGGTTGGGTGCCTACGAGCAGTACTTC | . | TRBV12-3/TRBV12-4 | . | TRBJ2-7
CASSPGGASGGTWETQYF | TGTGCCAGCAGCCCTGGTGGAGCTAGCGGGGGGACGTGGGAGACCCAGTACTTC | . | TRBV5-8 | TRBD2 | TRBJ2-5
CASSTGFAYEQYF | TGTGCCAGCAGCACGGGCTTCGCTTACGAGCAGTACTTC | . | TRBV7-2 | . | TRBJ2-7
CASSQDTASYYNEQFF | TGCGCCAGCAGCCAAGATACGGCCTCCTATTACAATGAGCAGTTCTTC | . | TRBV4-3 | . | TRBJ2-1
CASRMAGGNYEQYF | TGTGCCAGCAGAATGGCAGGGGGCAACTACGAGCAGTACTTC | . | TRBV6-5 | TRBD1 | TRBJ2-7
CASSLGQAREKLFF | TGCGCCAGCAGCTTGGGGCAGGCTCGAGAAAAACTGTTTTTT | . | TRBV5-1 | . | TRBJ1-4
CASSWTGGRANEKLFF | TGTGCCAGCAGCTGGACAGGGGGCAGGGCTAATGAAAAACTGTTTTTT | . | TRBV11-2 | TRBD1 | TRBJ1-4
CASSWGQADTGELFF | TGTGCCAGCAGTTGGGGACAGGCGGACACCGGGGAGCTGTTTTTT | . | TRBV14 | TRBD1 | TRBJ2-2
CASSGGQGRNEKLFF | TGTGCCAGCAGTGGGGGACAGGGGCGGAATGAAAAACTGTTTTTT | . | TRBV2 | TRBD1 | TRBJ1-4
CASSHLRGGQETQYF | TGTGCCAGCAGTCACCTACGGGGGGGACAAGAGACCCAGTACTTC | once | TRBV6-2/TRBV6-3 | TRBD2 | TRBJ2-5
CASSQLRRGTEAFF | TGTGCCAGCAGCCAACTACGGAGGGGAACTGAAGCTTTCTTT | . | TRBV3-1/TRBV3-2 | . | TRBJ1-1
CASSLLIATIAKFSTDTQYF | TGTGCCAGCAGCTTATTGATAGCGACGATAGCCAAATTTAGCACAGATACGCAGTATTTT | . | TRBV7-8 | . | TRBJ2-3
CASSQGSLSGNTIYF | TGCGCCAGCAGCCAGGGGTCTCTCTCTGGAAACACCATATATTTT | . | TRBV4-1 | . | TRBJ1-3
CASSQALNVGYEQYF | TGCGCCAGCAGCCAAGCGTTAAATGTAGGGTACGAGCAGTACTTC | few | TRBV4-3 | . | TRBJ2-7
CASRESGTPGHEQFF | TGTGCCAGCAGGGAGAGCGGGACTCCTGGCCATGAGCAGTTCTTC | once | TRBV6-5 | TRBD2 | TRBJ2-1
CASRPGRPNYGYTF | TGTGCCAGCAGACCCGGACGGCCTAACTATGGCTACACCTTC | . | TRBV28 | . | TRBJ1-2
CASSPLGAVLTYEQYF | TGTGCCAGCTCACCCCTAGGAGCCGTTCTTACCTACGAGCAGTACTTC | few | TRBV18 | . | TRBJ2-7
CASSSGTSYGYTF | TGTGCCAGCAGCTCCGGGACATCGTATGGCTACACCTTC | . | TRBV7-2 | . | TRBJ1-2
CATRRTESYEQYF | TGTGCCACCAGGCGGACAGAATCCTACGAGCAGTACTTC | . | TRBV24-1 | . | TRBJ2-7
CASSQDFPRGQTGTAVYEQYF | TGTGCCAGCAGCCAAGATTTTCCGCGCGGACAGACCGGGACAGCCGTCTACGAGCAGTACTTC | . | TRBV4-2 | TRBD1 | TRBJ2-7
CASSSGNFYGYTF | TGTGCCAGCAGCTCAGGGAACTTCTATGGCTACACCTTC | few | TRBV7-2 | . | TRBJ1-2
CASSSDSSNQPQHF | TGTGCCAGCAGTTCCGACAGTAGCAATCAGCCCCAGCATTTT | . | TRBV28 | . | TRBJ1-5
CASSIALGGVGYGYTF | TGTGCCAGTAGTATAGCGCTGGGGGGCGTGGGCTATGGCTACACCTTC | once | TRBV19 | . | TRBJ1-2
CASSRETDPNQPQHF | TGTGCCAGCAGTAGGGAGACAGACCCGAATCAGCCCCAGCATTTT | . | TRBV2 | . | TRBJ1-5
CASSLEGQGDEAFF | TGCGCCAGCAGCTTGGAGGGACAGGGGGATGAAGCTTTCTTT | . | TRBV5-1 | TRBD1 | TRBJ1-1
CASSQDTYGYTF | TGTGCCAGCAGCCAAGATACCTATGGCTACACCTTC | . | TRBV3-1/TRBV3-2 | . | TRBJ1-2